This TCR beta chain was sequenced for a study of T cells in Graves' hyperthyroidism and ophthalmopathy. Amplified TCR beta CDR3 regions came from RNA transcripts. The HTBI primer set served for first-round RT-PCR of the TCR CDR3. Each CDR3 protein gets one entry after TCRdb re-called the multiplex PCR reads with MiXCR. The sample comprises over 45,000 distinct CDR3 sequences, approximately 48% of which are singletons, and about a tenth rests with the top ten. Exclusion followed for patients with uncontrolled infection, other autoimmune disease, pregnancy or lactation. The CDR3 has 15 amino acids, counting both end residues. The V gene's germline CDR1 is SGHRS and CDR2 YFSETQ. Remarks on this clonotype: Because it lacks the conserved phenylalanine or tryptophan at the end, this CDR3 is likely a read error. Because the CDR3's place on the DNA is in doubt, the DNA is left out and the CDR3 is given as listed by TCRdb.

The origin of this receptor is a woman aged 50 to 65 with Graves' ophthalmopathy. This chain links TRBV5-1 with TRBJ2-2; the listed D gene, TRBD1, was not tested against the DNA. The sample was blood. CDR3: CASSLDAGANGELLL.